This T cell receptor beta chain was captured by sequencing in a study of CD8 T cells in Susac syndrome (dated by TCRdb to about 2019). With respect to the entire study: Whether CD8+ T cell activation and differentiation in Susac syndrome was antigen driven was tested using repertoire sequencing. What the work shows at the level of the full study, not this receptor alone: The number of individuals in the TCR sequencing and HLA analysis was recognized as being relatively small.

High-throughput TCR beta sequencing profiled peripheral blood CD8+ and CD4+ T cells from healthy donors, Susac syndrome patients and multiple sclerosis patients. Multiple sclerosis controls were treatment-naive patients with stable or active relapsing-remitting disease fulfilling revised McDonald criteria. Bulk CD8+ and CD4+ T cells were purified by magnetic negative isolation, whereas CD8+ TEMRA cells were enriched by FACS. Blood was collected in EDTA tubes and processed within 24 hours, with PBMCs isolated through density gradient centrifugation. PBMCs intended for TCR sequencing were frozen in liquid nitrogen and were later thawed in a 37 degrees C water bath. A purity of at least 90% was achieved for sorted or isolated CD4+, CD8+ and CD8+ TEMRA cells. RNA was extracted using the RNeasy kit, and about 0.5 to 1 ug of the RNA was reverse transcribed with random hexamers. The immunoSEQ multiplex PCR assay, covering 54 Vbeta and 13 Jbeta segments, was used to amplify TCR beta CDR3 regions. PCR amplification bias was corrected by using a synthetic template baseline for primer optimization and computational correction. The authors processed their data as follows. Reads were annotated to V, D and J genes according to IMGT and were analyzed with immunoSEQ Analyzer, with only productive sequences retained. Clonality was calculated as one minus the Shannon entropy normalized by log2 of the number of productive unique sequences. For each patient and control, public and private clones were evaluated within the 100 most prevalent clones. A clone was defined as Susac-specific if it was absent from the healthy and MS cohorts, from around 960 published viral clones and from other ImmuneACCESS disease sequences. TCRdb took the public reads, trimmed them with fastp at Q25, ran MiXCR for clone calling and kept in-frame beta chains. One record per CDR3 amino acid sequence lists the most common genes and DNA. The V and J calls and clone size come from TCRdb's table, not from the authors' own analysis. The sample table records a few hundred thousand distinct CDR3 sequences; approximately 95% of these occur just once. The ten largest make up roughly 0.1% of the sample.

With respect to this clonotype: No cognate antigen has been identified for it. No base quality information exists; no much larger clone differs at one position.

The V end loses 3 bases and the J end loses 8 bases, and a stretch of 7 bases separates them. CDR1 and CDR2, per the germline V gene, are SQVTM and ANQGSEA. From cysteine to phenylalanine, the CDR3 is 10 amino acids long. The sequence is cut down to CDR3 DNA, 30 bases in frame from base 1. The rearrangement joined TRBV29-1 to TRBJ1-2; the D gene cannot be named for sure. The TCR was taken from a human donor with multiple sclerosis. Sequenced: CD4+ T cells from PBMCs. The CDR3 amino acid sequence is: CSVEAGGYTF. Here is the DNA: TGCAGCGTTGAGGCGGGGGGCTACACCTTC. With all but the CDR3 taken from the reference TRBV29-1 and TRBJ1-2 genes, the full variable domain is: SAVISQKPSRDICQRGTSLTIQCQVDSQVTMMFWYRQQPGQSLTLIATANQGSEATYESGFVIDKFPISRPNLTFSTLTVSNMSPEDSSIYLCSVEAGGYTFGSGTRLTVV.